This record looks at one TCR beta chain sequence and its context. Its target is not known. This sample was taken from a study of cytomegalovirus exposure and HLA in healthy donors. Study-wide results and limits: Testing in vitro showed three CMV-associated chains specific for CMV antigens. Near-uniform donor sequencing depth was presumed by presence/absence analyses. TCR association rates varied by HLA locus in a later analysis, with DRB1 highest and HLA-C lowest.

Trimming stripped 3 bases from V and 7 bases from J, with 18 bases between. The CDR3 spans 16 residues. Germline lookup yields CDR1 SGHVS and CDR2 FQNEAQ. The PCR contained 60 Vbeta and 13 Jbeta primers. The method was immunoSEQ multiplex PCR; TCRdb's version includes in-frame clones alone and lacks a portion of them. The data show fewer than 250,000 clones, roughly 87% seen once. The chain uses TRBV7-8 and TRBJ2-2; TRBD1 is a possible D gene (7 bases). The TCR was taken from a boy between 2 and 15 years old in good health and CMV-seronegative. Sequencing was performed on PBMCs. The CDR3 loop is CASSFRAGRGVGELFF. The CDR3 DNA follows: TGTGCCAGCAGCTTCCGAGCGGGCAGGGGGGTCGGGGAGCTGTTTTTT.